This entry describes one TCR beta chain. The target of this receptor is not known. These data originate in a study of monozygotic twins with inflammatory bowel disease (dated by TCRdb to the late 2010s). A note on the overall study: A total of 28 monozygotic twin pairs were included in the full study, comprising nine German pairs (four IBD-concordant, five IBD-discordant) and 19 IBD-discordant Danish pairs. Disease-associated traits were sought mainly through comparisons between IBD patients and their genetically identical healthy co-twins within discordant pairs. Each individual had, on average, about 151 000 unique TCRalpha sequences and 181 000 unique TCRbeta sequences available for analysis. On the study overall, not on this receptor specifically: Background noise and inter-individual variability may have been introduced into the repertoires by the differing immunosuppressive treatments among patients. Different T cell subtypes could not be distinguished in the analysis. The results gave no support for a single strong signal or clonotype linked to IBD. Compared with healthy twins, IBD patients shared fewer clonotypes with other individuals, and the difference was most pronounced in patients with signs of disease activity. IBD patients had lower TCRbeta repertoire diversity, measured by the inverse Simpson index, than their healthy co-twins. Repertoire similarity did not differ between concordant and discordant twins, which could be due to limited statistical power.

The CDR3 covers 15 residues, taking in both the cysteine and the phenylalanine. No DNA is recorded. Sequences MDHEN (CDR1) and SYDVKM (CDR2) are obtained from the germline V gene. From each donor, an approximately 2.5 ml peripheral blood sample was drawn into PAXgene tubes and stored at -80 degrees C. Without T cell sorting, total RNA was isolated from whole blood using the PAXgene blood miRNA kit on an automated QIAcube. Peripheral blood from monozygotic twin pairs who were concordant or discordant for inflammatory bowel disease underwent deep TCRalpha and TCRbeta repertoire profiling using unique molecular barcoding. For every twin pair, smoking habits were documented, and each individual was categorised as a current, former or never smoker. Library prep was done by 5' RACE. Preparation of each TCR library used approximately 3.5 ug of total RNA. For each sample, cDNA was synthesized in eight separate reactions using SMARTScribe reverse transcriptase. During cDNA synthesis, template switching introduced unique molecular identifiers that contained a 6-nucleotide sample barcode. TCRalpha and TCRbeta cDNA was amplified by two nested PCRs of about 15 and 9 cycles, with bead purification after each PCR. Before amplification, the cDNA was treated with uracil DNA-glycosylase and purified using the QIAquick PCR purification kit. The second PCR added Illumina TruSeq-compatible adapters along with sample-specific barcodes. TapeStation and Qubit were used to check library quality and concentration, and 4 to 6 ng of each library went into the pool. Sequencing of the pooled libraries was done on an Illumina HiSeq2500 single-index Rapid Run using custom sequencing primers and 2 x 100 bp reads. The authors' pipeline ran thus. PCR and sequencing errors were corrected by UMI-based consensus assembly using MiGEC version 1.2.6. MiXCR version 2.1.1 was used for V(D)J alignment, clonotype assembly and CDR3 extraction. Gene usage, clonotype sharing and MAIT/NKT TCR abundance were normalised by analysing the top 1000, 10 000 and 20 000 clonotypes per sample. After downsampling to 27 000 UMIs, diversity was calculated as the inverse Simpson index using the vegan R package. Paired Mann-Whitney U tests on discordant twin pairs were used, with Benjamini-Hochberg multiple-testing correction. TCRdb reanalyzed the reads, keeping one entry per CDR3 protein sequence and omitting DNA. Here the V and J calls rest on TCRdb's processing, not on the authors' analysis. The sample's own table lists just over 300,000 distinct CDR3 sequences. Roughly 5.8% of the sample is held by the ten biggest clonotypes.

The sequence came from a human donor with ulcerative colitis or Crohn's disease, or a healthy co-twin of an affected twin (not recorded which). The sequenced sample consisted of blood. The chain is assembled from TRBV28 and TRBJ2-2; TCRdb outputs TRBD1, but without DNA this stays unchecked. The CDR3 protein: CASSLSPGETGELFF.